This entry is about one T cell receptor beta chain. Its antigen is currently not known. Within one base of it there is no much larger clone, and no base qualities were kept. This sample stems from a study of blood T cell repertoires in COVID-19 (dated by TCRdb to between 2020 and 2021). In terms of the full investigation: Collaborator samples came from the United States, Italy and Spain and covered acute and convalescent phases of COVID-19. The material from the prospective study consisted of cDNA or gDNA derived from T cells, B-cell-depleted T cells, or PBMCs. The dataset comprised deeply sampled blood TCRbeta repertoires from subjects exposed to, actively infected with, or recovered from COVID-19. The repertoires were released in a freely available public database intended as a resource for research on the immune response to SARS-CoV-2. Samples were obtained from the ongoing ImmuneRACE study (first 160 participants) and from approximately 1,200 subjects provided by 6 global collaborators. A de-identified subject ID, COVID-19 status, age in years and sex were almost always included in the sample metadata. HLA class I and class II types, where available, came from metadata supplied by the sample provider rather than from assay-based typing. General findings and caveats noted by the study authors: The quantity of clinical and demographic metadata differed by source and by participant and was supplied without curation.

Relative to germline, V is missing 5 bases and J is missing 4 bases, with 6 bases of the junction outside any gene match. CDR1 SGHAT and CDR2 FQNNGV are derived from the germline V gene. Measured from the cysteine to the phenylalanine, the CDR3 is 15 residues long. The sequence is cut down to CDR3 DNA, 45 bases in frame from base 1. Whole blood was collected in K2EDTA tubes by collaborating institutions according to the institutions' own protocols. For TCRbeta analysis, collaborator samples were shipped as frozen whole blood, as isolated PBMCs, or as DNA extracted from either sample type. TCRbeta CDR3 regions were amplified from genomic DNA using the immunoSEQ Assay, a bias-controlled multiplex PCR. The study's own analysis went as follows. The number of nucleated cells in each sample was estimated by amplification of reference gene primers within the assay. To quantify the absolute abundance of each unique TCRbeta CDR3 rearrangement, sequence reads were collapsed and filtered. For each sample, productive Simpson clonality was calculated as the square root of Simpson's diversity index over productive rearrangements. The clones in this table, taken by TCRdb from immuneACCESS, are in-frame only. Not every clone is retained; where verified, under half of the shortfall comes from an unresolved V gene, and the cause of the rest is unknown. The D gene and trimming were derived from the DNA, and the V and J assignments and clone size from that table. The table for this sample lists about 49,000 clones; 75% to 85% of them were counted only once. The ten largest clones capture around 2.7% of the sample.

The receptor was derived from a woman aged 60-75 years with acute or convalescent COVID-19. Sequencing input: peripheral blood. Recombination joined TRBV11-2 with TRBJ1-5; the central 9 bases match TRBD1. The DNA is TGTGCCAGCAGCCCGGGGGACAGGGAAAATCAGCCCCAGCATTTT. This codes for CASSPGDRENQPQHF.